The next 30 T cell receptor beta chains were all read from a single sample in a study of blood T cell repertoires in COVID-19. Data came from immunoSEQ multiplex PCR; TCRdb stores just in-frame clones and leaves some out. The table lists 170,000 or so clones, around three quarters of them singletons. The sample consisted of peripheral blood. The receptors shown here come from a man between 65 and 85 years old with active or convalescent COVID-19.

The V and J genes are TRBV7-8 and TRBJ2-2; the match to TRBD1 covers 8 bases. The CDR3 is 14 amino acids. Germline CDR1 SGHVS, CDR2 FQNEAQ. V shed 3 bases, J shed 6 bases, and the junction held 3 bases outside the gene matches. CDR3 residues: CASSLTGASGELFF. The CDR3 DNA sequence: TGTGCCAGCAGCTTGACAGGGGCTTCCGGGGAGCTGTTTTTT.

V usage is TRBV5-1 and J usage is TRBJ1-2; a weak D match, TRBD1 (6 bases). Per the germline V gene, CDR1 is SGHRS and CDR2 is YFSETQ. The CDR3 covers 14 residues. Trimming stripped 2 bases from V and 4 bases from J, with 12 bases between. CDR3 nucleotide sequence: TGCGCCAGCAGCTTTACAGGGCCCCTCTATGGCTACACCTTC. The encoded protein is CASSFTGPLYGYTF. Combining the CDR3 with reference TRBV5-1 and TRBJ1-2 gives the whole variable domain KAGVTQTPRYLIKTRGQQVTLSCSPISGHRSVSWYQQTPGQGLQFLFEYFSETQRNKGNFPGRFSGRQFSNSRSEMNVSTLELGDSALYLCASSFTGPLYGYTFGSGTRLTVV.

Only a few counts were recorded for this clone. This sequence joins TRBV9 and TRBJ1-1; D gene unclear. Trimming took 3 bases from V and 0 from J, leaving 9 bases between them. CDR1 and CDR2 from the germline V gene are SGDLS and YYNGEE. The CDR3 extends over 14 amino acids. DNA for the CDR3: TGTGCCAGCAGCGCCGACATCATGAACACTGAAGCTTTCTTT. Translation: CASSADIMNTEAFF. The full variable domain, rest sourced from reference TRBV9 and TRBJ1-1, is DSGVTQTPKHLITATGQRVTLRCSPRSGDLSVYWYQQSLDQGLQFLIQYYNGEERAKGNILERFSAQQFPDLHSELNLSSLELGDSALYFCASSADIMNTEAFFGQGTRLTVV.

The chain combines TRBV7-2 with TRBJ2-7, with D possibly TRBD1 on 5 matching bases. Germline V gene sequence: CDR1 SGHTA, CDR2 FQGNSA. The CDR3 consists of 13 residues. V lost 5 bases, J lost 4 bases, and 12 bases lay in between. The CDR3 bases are TGTGCCAGCAGCACGGACATTTCGTACGAGCAGTACTTC. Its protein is CASSTDISYEQYF.

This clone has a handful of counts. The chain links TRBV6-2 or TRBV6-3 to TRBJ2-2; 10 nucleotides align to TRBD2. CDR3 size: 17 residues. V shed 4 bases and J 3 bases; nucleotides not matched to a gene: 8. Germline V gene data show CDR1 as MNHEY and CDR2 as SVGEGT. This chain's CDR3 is CASSFASGGGYTGELFF. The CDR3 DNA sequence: TGTGCCAGCAGTTTCGCTAGCGGGGGCGGGTACACCGGGGAGCTGTTTTTT.

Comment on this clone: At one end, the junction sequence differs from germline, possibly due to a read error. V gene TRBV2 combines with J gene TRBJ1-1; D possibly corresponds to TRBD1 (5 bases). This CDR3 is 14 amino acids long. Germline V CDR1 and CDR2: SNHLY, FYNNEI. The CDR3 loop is CASSEDSWLLEAFF. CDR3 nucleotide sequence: TGTGCCAGCAGCGAAGACAGCTGGCTTTTAGAAGCTTTCTTT.

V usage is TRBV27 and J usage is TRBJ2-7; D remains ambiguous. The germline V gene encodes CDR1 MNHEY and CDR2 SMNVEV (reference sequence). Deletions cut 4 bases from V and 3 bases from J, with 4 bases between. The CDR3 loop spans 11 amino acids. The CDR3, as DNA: TGTGCCAGCAGTTCAAACTACGAGCAGTACTTC. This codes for CASSSNYEQYF.

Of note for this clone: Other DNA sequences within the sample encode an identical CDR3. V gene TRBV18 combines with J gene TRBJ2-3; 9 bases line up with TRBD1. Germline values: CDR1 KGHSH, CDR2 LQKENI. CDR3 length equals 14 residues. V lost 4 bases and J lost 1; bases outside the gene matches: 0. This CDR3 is CASSRDRGTDTQYF. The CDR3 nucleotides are TGTGCCAGCTCACGGGACAGGGGCACAGATACGCAGTATTTT.

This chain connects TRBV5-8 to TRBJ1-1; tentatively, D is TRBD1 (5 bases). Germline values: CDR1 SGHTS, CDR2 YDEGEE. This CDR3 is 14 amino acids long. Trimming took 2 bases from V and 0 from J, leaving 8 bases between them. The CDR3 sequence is CASSFRAVNTEAFF. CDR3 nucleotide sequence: TGTGCCAGCAGCTTCAGGGCGGTGAACACTGAAGCTTTCTTT.

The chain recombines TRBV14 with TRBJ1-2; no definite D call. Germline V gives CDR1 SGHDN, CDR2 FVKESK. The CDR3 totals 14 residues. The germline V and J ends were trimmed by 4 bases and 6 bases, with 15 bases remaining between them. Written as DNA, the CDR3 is TGTGCCAGCAGCCCTCAGCCGTCCGGGGATGGCTACACCTTC. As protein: CASSPQPSGDGYTF.

In nucleotides, the CDR3 is TGTGCCAGCAGCTTAAGCTATCAAGAGACCCAGTACTTC. Encoded protein: CASSLSYQETQYF. This chain joins TRBV11-2 and TRBJ2-5, with no clear D. Per germline, CDR1 SGHAT and CDR2 FQNNGV. The V end lost 2 bases, the J end lost 2 bases, and 6 bases lay between the germline ends. The CDR3 runs 13 residues.

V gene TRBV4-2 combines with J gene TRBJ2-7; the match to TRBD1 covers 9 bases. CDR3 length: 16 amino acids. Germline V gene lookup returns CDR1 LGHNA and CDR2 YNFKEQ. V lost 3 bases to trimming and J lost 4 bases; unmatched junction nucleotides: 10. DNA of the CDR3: TGTGCCAGCAGCCACAACTCCGGGACAGGGTGGTACGAGCAGTACTTC. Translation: CASSHNSGTGWYEQYF.

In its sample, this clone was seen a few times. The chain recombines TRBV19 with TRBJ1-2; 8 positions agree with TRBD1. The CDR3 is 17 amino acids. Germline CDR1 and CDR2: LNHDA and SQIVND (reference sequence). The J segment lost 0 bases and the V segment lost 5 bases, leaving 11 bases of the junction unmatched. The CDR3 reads CASSGIGTGDTNYGYTF. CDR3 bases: TGTGCCAGTAGTGGAATAGGGACAGGAGATACTAACTATGGCTACACCTTC. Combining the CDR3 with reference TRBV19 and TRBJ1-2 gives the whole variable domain DGGITQSPKYLFRKEGQNVTLSCEQNLNHDAMYWYRQDPGQGLRLIYYSQIVNDFQKGDIAEGYSVSREKKESFPLTVTSAQKNPTAFYLCASSGIGTGDTNYGYTFGSGTRLTVV.

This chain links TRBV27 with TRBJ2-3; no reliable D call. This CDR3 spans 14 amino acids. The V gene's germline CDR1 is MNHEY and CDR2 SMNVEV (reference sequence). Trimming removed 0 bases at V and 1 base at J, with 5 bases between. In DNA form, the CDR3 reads TGTGCCAGCAGTTTATCTGCAGGCACAGATACGCAGTATTTT. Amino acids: CASSLSAGTDTQYF.

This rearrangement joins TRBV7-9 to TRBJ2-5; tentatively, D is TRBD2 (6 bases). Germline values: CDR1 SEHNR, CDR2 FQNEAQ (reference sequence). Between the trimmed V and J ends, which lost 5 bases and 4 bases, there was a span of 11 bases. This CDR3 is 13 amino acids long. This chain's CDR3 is CASSRGLRETQYF. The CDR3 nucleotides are TGTGCCAGCAGCCGGGGGTTGAGAGAGACCCAGTACTTC.

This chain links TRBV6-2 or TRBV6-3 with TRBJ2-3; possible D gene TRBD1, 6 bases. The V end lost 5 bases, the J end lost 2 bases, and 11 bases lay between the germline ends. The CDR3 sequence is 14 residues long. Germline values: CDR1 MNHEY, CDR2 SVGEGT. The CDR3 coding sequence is TGTGCCAGCAGTCTGGACAGACCCACAGATACGCAGTATTTT. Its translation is CASSLDRPTDTQYF.

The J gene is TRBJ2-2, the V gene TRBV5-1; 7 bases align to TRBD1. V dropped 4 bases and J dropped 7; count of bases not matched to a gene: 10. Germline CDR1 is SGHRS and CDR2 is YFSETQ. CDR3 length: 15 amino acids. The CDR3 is CASSPTGERDGELFF. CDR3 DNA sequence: TGCGCCAGCAGCCCCACAGGGGAGAGAGACGGGGAGCTGTTTTTT.

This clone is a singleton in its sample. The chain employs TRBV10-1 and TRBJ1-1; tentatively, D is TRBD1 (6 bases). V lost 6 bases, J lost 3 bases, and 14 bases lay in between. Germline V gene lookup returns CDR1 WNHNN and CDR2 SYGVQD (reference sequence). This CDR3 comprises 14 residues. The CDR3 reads CASSNTQGYTEAFF. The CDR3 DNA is TGCGCCAGCAGCAACACACAGGGCTACACTGAAGCTTTCTTT.

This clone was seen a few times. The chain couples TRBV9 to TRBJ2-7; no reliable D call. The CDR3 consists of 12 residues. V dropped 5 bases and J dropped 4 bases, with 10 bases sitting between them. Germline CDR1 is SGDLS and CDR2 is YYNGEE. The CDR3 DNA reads TGTGCCAGCAGTACTTACGGGTACGAGCAGTACTTC. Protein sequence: CASSTYGYEQYF.

The CDR3 sequence is CASSREQGKNEKLFF. DNA for the CDR3: TGTGCCAGCAGCCGAGAACAGGGAAAGAATGAAAAACTGTTTTTT. V usage is TRBV4-2 and J usage is TRBJ1-4, with D maybe TRBD1 (6 bases). This CDR3 is built from 15 residues. Trimming removed 4 bases at V and 5 bases at J, with 14 bases between. Germline loops: CDR1 LGHNA, CDR2 YNFKEQ.

In nucleotides, the CDR3 is TGTGCCAGTGGGGAAGGAGCGGCCGTCTACAATGAGCAGTTCTTC. Translated, it gives CASGEGAAVYNEQFF. V is TRBV2 and J is TRBJ2-1; a possible D gene is TRBD2 (5 bases). The CDR3 runs 15 residues. Germline V lookup: CDR1 SNHLY, CDR2 FYNNEI. V gave up 9 bases and J gave up 3 bases, with 18 bases separating them. The complete variable domain, with remaining parts taken from reference TRBV2 and TRBJ2-1, reads EPEVTQTPSHQVTQMGQEVILRCVPISNHLYFYWYRQILGQKVEFLVSFYNNEISEKSEIFDDQFSVERPDGSNFTLKIRSTKLEDSAMYFCASGEGAAVYNEQFFGPGTRLTVL.

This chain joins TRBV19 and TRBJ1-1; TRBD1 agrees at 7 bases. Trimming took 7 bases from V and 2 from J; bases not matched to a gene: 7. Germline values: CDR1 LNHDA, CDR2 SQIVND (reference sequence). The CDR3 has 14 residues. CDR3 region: CASTGQGGNTEAFF. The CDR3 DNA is TGTGCCAGTACAGGGCAGGGGGGAAACACTGAAGCTTTCTTT.

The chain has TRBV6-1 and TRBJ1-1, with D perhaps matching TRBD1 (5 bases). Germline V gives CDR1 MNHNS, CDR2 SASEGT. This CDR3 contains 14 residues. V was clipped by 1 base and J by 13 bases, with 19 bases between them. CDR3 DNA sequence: TGTGCCAGCAGTGAAGGGGAGGGGCAGGGAACGGTTTTCTTT. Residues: CASSEGEGQGTVFF.

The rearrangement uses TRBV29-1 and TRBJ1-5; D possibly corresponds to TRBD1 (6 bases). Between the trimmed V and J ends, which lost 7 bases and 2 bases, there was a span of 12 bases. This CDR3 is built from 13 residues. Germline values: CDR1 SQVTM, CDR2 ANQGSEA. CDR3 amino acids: CSAQQGGNQPQHF. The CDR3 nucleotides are TGCAGCGCTCAACAGGGAGGCAATCAGCCCCAGCATTTT.

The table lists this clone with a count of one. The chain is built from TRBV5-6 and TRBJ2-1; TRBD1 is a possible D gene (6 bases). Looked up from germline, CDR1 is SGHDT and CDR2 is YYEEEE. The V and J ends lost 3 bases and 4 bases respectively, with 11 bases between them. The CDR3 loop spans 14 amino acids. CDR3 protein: CASSSSGTYNEQFF. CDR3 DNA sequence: TGTGCCAGCAGCTCTTCCGGGACATACAATGAGCAGTTCTTC.

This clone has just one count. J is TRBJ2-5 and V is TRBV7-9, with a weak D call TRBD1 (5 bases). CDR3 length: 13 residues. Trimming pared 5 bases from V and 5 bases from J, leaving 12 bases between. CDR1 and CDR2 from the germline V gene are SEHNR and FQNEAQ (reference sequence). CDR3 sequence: CASSLTPGETQYF. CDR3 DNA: TGTGCCAGCAGCCTAACCCCAGGGGAGACCCAGTACTTC.

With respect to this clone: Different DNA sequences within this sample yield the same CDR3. CDR3 protein: CASSVGGTDTQYF. The CDR3 DNA follows: TGTGCCAGCAGCGTTGGAGGTACAGATACGCAGTATTTT. The J gene is TRBJ2-3, the V gene TRBV9; D might be TRBD2 (5 bases). CDR3 length: 13 residues. V lost 2 bases and J 3 bases, leaving 7 bases between the germline ends. Germline V gene lookup returns CDR1 SGDLS and CDR2 YYNGEE.

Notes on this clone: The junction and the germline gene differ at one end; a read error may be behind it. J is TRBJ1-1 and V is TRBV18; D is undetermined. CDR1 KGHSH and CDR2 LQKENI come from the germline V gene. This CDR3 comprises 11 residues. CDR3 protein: CASSPTGEVVF. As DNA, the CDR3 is TGTGCCAGCTCACCGACGGGTGAAGTAGTCTTT. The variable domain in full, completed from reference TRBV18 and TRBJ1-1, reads NAGVMQNPRHLVRRRGQEARLRCSPMKGHSHVYWYRQLPEEGLKFMVYLQKENIIDESGMPKERFSAEFPKEGPSILRIQQVVRGDSAAYFCASSPTGEVVFGQGTRLTVV.

Here the CDR3 DNA reads TGTGCCGGCCGGGACAGGGGCTCCTACGAGCAGTACTTC. This gives the protein CAGRDRGSYEQYF. The chain links TRBV30 to TRBJ2-7; 10 nucleotides agree with TRBD1. The CDR3 runs 13 residues. Germline lookup yields CDR1 GTSNPN and CDR2 SVGIG (reference sequence). With 8 bases clipped from V and 0 bases from J, the junction kept 4 bases outside the gene matches.

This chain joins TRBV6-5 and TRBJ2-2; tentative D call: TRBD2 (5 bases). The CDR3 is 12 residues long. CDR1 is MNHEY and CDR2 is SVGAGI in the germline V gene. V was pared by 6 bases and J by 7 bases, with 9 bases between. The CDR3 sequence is CASSPRGGELFF. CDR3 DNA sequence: TGTGCCAGCAGCCCACGGGGCGGGGAGCTGTTTTTT.